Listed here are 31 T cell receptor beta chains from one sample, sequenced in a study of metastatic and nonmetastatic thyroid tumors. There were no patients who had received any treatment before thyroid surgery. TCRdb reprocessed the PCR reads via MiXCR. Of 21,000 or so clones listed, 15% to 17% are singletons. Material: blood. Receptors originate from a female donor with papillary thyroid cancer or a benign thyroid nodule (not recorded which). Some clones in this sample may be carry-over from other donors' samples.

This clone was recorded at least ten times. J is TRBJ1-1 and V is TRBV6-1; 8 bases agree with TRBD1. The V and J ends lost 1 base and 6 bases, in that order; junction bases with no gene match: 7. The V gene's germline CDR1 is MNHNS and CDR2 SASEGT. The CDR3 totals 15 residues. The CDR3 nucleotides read TGTGCCAGCAGTGAAGAGGGCAGGGGGCTCTCTGAAGCTTTCTTT. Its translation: CASSEEGRGLSEAFF.

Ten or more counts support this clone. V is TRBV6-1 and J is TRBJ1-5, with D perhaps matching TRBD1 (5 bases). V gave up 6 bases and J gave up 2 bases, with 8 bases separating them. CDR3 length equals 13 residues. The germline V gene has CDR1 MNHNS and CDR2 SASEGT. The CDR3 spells CASSRGGNQPQHF. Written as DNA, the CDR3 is TGTGCCAGCAGCCGGGGGGGCAATCAGCCCCAGCATTTT.

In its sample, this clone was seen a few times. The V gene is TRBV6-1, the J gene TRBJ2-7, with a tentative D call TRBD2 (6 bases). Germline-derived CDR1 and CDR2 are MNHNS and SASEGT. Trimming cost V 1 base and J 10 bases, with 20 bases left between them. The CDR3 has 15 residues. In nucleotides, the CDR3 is TGTGCCAGCAGTGAAGAATCCGGGGGAACCTACTATCAGTACTTC. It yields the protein CASSEESGGTYYQYF.

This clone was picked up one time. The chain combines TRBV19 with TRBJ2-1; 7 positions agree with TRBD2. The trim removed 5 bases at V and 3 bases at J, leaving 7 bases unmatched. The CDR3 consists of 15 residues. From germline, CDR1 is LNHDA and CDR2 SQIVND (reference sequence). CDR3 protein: CASSFRGDYYNEQFF. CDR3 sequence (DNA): TGTGCCAGTAGTTTTCGGGGGGATTACTACAATGAGCAGTTCTTC.

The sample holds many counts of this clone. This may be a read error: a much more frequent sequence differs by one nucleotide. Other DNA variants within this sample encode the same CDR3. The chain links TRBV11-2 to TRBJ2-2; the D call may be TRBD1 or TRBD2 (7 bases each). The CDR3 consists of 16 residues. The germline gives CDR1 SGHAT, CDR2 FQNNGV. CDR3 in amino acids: CASSLLAGGGTGELFF. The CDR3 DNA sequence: TGCGCCAGCAGCTTACTGGCAGGGGGGGGCACCGGGGAGCTGTTTTTT. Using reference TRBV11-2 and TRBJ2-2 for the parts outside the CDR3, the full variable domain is EAGVAQSPRYKIIEKRQSVAFWCNPISGHATLYWYQQILGQGPKLLIQFQNNGVVDDSQLPKDRFSAERLKGVDSTLKIQPAKLEDSAVYLCASSLLAGGGTGELFFGEGSRLTVL.

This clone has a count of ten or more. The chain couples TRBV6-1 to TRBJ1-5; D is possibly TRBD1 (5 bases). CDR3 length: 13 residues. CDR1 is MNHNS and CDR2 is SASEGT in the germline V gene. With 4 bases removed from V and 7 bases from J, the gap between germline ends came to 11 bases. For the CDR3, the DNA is TGTGCCAGCAGTGTGTCCTGGGGGCAGCCCCAGCATTTT. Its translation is CASSVSWGQPQHF.

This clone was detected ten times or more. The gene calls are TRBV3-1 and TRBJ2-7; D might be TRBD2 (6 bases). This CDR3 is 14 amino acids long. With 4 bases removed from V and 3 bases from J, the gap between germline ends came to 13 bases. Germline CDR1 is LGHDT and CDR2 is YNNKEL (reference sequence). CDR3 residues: CASSRSGPSYEQYF. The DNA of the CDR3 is TGTGCCAGCAGCCGAAGCGGGCCTAGCTACGAGCAGTACTTC.

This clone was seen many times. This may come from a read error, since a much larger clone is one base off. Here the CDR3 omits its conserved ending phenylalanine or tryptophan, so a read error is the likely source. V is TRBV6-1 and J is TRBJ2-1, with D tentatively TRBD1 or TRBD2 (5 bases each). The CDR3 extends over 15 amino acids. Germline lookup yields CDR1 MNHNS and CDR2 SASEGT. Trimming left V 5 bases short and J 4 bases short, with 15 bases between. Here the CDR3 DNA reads TGTGCCAGCAGTCTCCGGGACCCGAAATACAATGAGCAGTTCCTC. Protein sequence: CASSLRDPKYNEQFL.

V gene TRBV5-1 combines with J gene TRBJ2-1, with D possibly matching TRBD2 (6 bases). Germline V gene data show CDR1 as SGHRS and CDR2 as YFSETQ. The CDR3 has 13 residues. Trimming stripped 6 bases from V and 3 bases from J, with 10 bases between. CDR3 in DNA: TGCGCCAGCAATAGCGGCATCTACAATGAGCAGTTCTTC. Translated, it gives CASNSGIYNEQFF.

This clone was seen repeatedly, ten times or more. CDR3 bases: TGTGCCAGTAGTCCGCCAGGGCGAGAGACCCAGTACTTC. Its protein is CASSPPGRETQYF. The chain has TRBV19 and TRBJ2-5; D might be TRBD1 (5 bases). V gave up 5 bases and J gave up 4 bases, with 11 bases separating them. The germline V gene has CDR1 LNHDA and CDR2 SQIVND (reference sequence). This CDR3 is 13 amino acids long.

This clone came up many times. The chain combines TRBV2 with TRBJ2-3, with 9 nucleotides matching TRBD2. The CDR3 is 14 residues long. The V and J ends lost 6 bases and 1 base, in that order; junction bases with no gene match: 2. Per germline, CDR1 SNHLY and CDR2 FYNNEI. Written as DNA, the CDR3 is TGTGCCAGCAGGTTAGCGGGAGGCACAGATACGCAGTATTTT. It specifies CASRLAGGTDTQYF.

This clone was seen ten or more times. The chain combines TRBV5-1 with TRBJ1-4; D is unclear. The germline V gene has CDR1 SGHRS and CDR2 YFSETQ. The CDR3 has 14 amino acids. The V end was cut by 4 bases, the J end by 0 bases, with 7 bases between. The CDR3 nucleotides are TGCGCCAGCAGCCTCACGGCAACTAATGAAAAACTGTTTTTT. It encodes CASSLTATNEKLFF.

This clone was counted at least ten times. CDR3 residues: CASSQGTGRSDTEAFF. The CDR3 DNA reads as TGCGCCAGCAGCCAAGGGACAGGGAGGTCGGACACTGAAGCTTTCTTT. The chain combines TRBV4-3 with TRBJ1-1, with 8 bases fitting TRBD1. The CDR3 is 16 residues long. The junction had 7 bases not matched to a gene; V was cut back by 1 base and J by 3 bases. In germline, CDR1 is LGHNA, CDR2 YSLEER.

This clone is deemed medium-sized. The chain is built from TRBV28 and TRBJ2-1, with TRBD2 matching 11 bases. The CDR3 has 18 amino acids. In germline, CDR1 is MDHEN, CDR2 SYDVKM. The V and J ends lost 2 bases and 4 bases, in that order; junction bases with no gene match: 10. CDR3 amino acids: CASSLAGSGRARYNEQFF. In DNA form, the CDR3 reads TGTGCCAGCAGTTTAGCGGGTAGCGGGAGGGCCAGGTACAATGAGCAGTTCTTC.

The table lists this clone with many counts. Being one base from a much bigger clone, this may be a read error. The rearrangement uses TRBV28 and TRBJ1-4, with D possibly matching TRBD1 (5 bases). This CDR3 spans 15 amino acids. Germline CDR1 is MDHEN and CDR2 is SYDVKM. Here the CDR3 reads CAGSQGGGGAEKLFF. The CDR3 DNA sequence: TGTGCCGGCAGTCAAGGAGGCGGAGGGGCGGAAAAACTGTTTTTT. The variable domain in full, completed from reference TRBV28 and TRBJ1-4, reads DVKVTQSSRYLVKRTGEKVFLECVQDMDHENMFWYRQDPGLGLRLIYFSYDVKMKEKGDIPEGYSVSREKKERFSLILESASTNQTSMYLCAGSQGGGGAEKLFFGSGTQLSVL.

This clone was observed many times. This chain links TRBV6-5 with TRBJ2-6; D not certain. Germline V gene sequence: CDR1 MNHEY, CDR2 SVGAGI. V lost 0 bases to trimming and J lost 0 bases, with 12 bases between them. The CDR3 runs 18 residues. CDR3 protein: CASSYSSWPTSGANVLTF. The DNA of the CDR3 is TGTGCCAGCAGTTACTCTTCATGGCCGACCTCTGGGGCCAACGTCCTGACTTTC.

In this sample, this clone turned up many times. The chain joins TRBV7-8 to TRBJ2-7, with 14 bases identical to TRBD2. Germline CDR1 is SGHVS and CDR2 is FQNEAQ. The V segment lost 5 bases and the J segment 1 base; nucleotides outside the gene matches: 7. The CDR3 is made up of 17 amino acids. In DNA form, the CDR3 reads TGTGCCAGCAGCAAAGGGACTAGCGGGAGAAGGTCCTACGAGCAGTACTTC. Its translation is CASSKGTSGRRSYEQYF.

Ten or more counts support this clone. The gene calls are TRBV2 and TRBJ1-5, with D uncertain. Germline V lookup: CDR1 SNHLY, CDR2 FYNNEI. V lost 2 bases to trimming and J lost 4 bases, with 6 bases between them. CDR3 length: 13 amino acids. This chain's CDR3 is CASSEILNQPQHF. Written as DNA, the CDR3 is TGTGCCAGCAGTGAAATCCTAAATCAGCCCCAGCATTTT.

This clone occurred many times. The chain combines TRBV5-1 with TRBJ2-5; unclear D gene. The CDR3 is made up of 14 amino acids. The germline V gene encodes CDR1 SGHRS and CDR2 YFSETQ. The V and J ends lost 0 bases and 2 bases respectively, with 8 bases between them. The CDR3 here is CASSLAGGQETQYF. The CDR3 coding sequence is TGCGCCAGCAGCTTGGCGGGCGGACAAGAGACCCAGTACTTC.

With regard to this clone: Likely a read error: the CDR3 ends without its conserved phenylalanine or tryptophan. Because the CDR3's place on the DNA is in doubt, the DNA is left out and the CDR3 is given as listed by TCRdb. The CDR3 protein is CASSPRQHWT. The chain recombines TRBV9 with TRBJ2-6. CDR1 and CDR2 (germline): SGDLS, YYNGEE. The CDR3 is 10 amino acids in total, end residues counted.

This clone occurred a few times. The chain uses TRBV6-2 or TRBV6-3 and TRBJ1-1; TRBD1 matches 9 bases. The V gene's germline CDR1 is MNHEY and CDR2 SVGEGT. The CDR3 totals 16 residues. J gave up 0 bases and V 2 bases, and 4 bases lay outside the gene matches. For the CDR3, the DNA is TGTGCCAGCAGTTACACCTGGGACAGGGTGAACACTGAAGCTTTCTTT. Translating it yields CASSYTWDRVNTEAFF.

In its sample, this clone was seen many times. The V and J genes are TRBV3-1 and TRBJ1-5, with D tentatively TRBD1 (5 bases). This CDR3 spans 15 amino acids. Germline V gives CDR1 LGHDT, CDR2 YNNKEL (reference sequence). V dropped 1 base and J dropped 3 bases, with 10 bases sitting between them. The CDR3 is CASSQGGRINQPQHF. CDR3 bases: TGTGCCAGCAGCCAAGGGGGACGGATCAATCAGCCCCAGCATTTT. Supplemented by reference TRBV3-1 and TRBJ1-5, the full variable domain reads DTAVSQTPKYLVTQMGNDKSIKCEQNLGHDTMYWYKQDSKKFLKIMFSYNNKELIINETVPNRFSPKSPDKAHLNLHINSLELGDSAVYFCASSQGGRINQPQHFGDGTRLSIL.

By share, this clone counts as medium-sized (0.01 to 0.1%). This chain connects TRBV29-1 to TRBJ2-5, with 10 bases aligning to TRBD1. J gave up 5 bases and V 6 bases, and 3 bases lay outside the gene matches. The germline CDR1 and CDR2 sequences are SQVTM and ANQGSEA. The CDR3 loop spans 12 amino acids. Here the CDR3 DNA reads TGCAGCGTGACAGGGGGCAAGGAGACCCAGTACTTC. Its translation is CSVTGGKETQYF.

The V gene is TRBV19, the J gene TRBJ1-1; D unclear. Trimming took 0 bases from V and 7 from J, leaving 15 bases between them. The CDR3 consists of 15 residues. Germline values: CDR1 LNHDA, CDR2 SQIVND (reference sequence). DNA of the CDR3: TGTGCCAGTAGTATAGATCTATACGGCGGCGGTGAAGCTTTCTTT. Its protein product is CASSIDLYGGGEAFF.

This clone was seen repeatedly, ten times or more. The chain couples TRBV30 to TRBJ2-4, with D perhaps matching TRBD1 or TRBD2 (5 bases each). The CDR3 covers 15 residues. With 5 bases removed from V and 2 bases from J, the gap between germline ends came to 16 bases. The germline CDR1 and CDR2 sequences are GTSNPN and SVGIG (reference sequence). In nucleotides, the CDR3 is TGTGCCTGGGTCCAAGCCGGGACCCCCAAAAACATTCAGTACTTC. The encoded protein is CAWVQAGTPKNIQYF.

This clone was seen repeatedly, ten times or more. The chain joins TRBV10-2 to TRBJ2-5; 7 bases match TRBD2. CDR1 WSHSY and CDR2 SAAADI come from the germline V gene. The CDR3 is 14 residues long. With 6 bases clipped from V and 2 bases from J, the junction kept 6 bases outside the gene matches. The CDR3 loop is CASRGSGGQETQYF. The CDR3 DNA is TGCGCCAGCAGGGGGTCGGGGGGACAAGAGACCCAGTACTTC.

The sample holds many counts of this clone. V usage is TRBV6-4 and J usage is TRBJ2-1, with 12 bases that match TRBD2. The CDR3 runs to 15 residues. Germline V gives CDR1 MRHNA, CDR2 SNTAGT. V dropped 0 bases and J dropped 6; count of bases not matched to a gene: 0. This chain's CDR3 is CASSDSTSGSNEQFF. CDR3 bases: TGTGCCAGCAGTGACTCGACTAGCGGGAGCAATGAGCAGTTCTTC.

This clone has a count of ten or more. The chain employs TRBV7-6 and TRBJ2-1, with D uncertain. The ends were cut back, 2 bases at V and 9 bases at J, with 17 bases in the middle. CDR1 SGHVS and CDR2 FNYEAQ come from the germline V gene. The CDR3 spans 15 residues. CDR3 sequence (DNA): TGTGCCAGCAGCTTAAACCTCGGGCTACAATCTGAGCAGTTCTTC. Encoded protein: CASSLNLGLQSEQFF.

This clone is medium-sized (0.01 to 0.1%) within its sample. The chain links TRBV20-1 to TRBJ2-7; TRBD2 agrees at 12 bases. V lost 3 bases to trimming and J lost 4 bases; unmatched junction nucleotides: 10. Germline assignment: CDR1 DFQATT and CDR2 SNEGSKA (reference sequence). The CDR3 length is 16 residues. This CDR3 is CSASQVLAGGFYEQYF. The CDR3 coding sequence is TGCAGTGCTAGTCAGGTACTAGCGGGAGGTTTTTACGAGCAGTACTTC.

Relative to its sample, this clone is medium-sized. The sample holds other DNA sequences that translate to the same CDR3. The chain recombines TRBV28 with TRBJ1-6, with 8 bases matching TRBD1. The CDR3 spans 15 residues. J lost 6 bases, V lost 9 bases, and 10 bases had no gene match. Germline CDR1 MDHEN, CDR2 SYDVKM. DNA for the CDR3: TGTGCCAGTTTCCGGACAGGGCCCCTTAATTCACCCCTCCACTTT. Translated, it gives CASFRTGPLNSPLHF.

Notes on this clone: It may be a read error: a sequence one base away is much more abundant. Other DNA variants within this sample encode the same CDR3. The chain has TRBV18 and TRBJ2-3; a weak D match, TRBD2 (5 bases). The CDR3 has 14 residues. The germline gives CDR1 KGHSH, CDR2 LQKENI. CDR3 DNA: TGTGCCAGCTCACCAACCGCTAGCACAGATACGCAGTACTTT. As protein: CASSPTASTDTQYF.